This section outlines one TCR beta chain sequence together with its context. Its specificity is not known. This specimen comes from a study of T cell responses to AZD1222 COVID-19 vaccine. General study results and limits: A reported finding is that nearly half of spike-specific TCRs target unmutated variant regions. AZD1222 recipients seropositive at baseline numbered only five to seven. Scientists sampled the repertoires only once the peak T cell response had passed.

The ends lost 4 bases at V and 5 bases at J; junction bases unmatched: 11. The CDR3 extends over 17 amino acids. Germline CDR1 reads MNHEY; CDR2 reads SMNVEV (reference sequence). This table comes from immunoSEQ multiplex PCR, and its TCRdb copy is limited to in-frame clones, with some not included. The table lists 15,000 to 20,000 clones, roughly 89% of them singletons. This receptor was taken from an adult who received the AZD1222 COVID-19 vaccine. The starting material was peripheral blood, obtained 28 days after the second AZD1222 dose. The V and J genes are TRBV27 and TRBJ2-7; TRBD2 aligns across 13 bases. The CDR3 sequence: CASSSILTSGRGHEQYF. CDR3 in DNA: TGTGCCAGCAGTTCCATACTTACTAGCGGGAGGGGCCACGAGCAGTACTTC.